The T cell receptor (beta chain) described here comes from a study of blood T cells in healthy people across ages. Whole-study context: About one barcoded beta molecule per two T cells came from capture by template switching.

The study's findings and limits: It was not possible, with unsorted PBMCs, to conclusively compare naive and antigen-experienced cells. More naive CD4+ cells and higher diversity marked long-lived donors relative to aged donors.

A second roughly 6 to 11 cycle PCR used barcoded and J-beta primers. Every cDNA was tagged by a template-switch adaptor with 12 random nucleotides. TCRdb processed the 5' RACE reads anew with MiXCR; each CDR3 protein has one entry. The profile covers around 1.7 million distinct CDR3 sequences, with 28% appearing a single time and roughly 8% taken by the ten largest. The CDR3 runs to 15 residues. V dropped 4 bases and J dropped 1; count of bases not matched to a gene: 3. The germline V gene has CDR1 SGHTA and CDR2 FQGNSA. This clonotype was seen a handful of times. Its specificity is not known. Source material: blood. J is TRBJ2-5 and V is TRBV7-2; 10 positions match TRBD2. The receptor was derived from a woman aged 25 to 39 in good health. The CDR3 DNA follows: TGTGCCAGCAGCTGGACTAGCGGTATCCAAGAGACCCAGTACTTC. This encodes CASSWTSGIQETQYF.